What follows are 19 T cell receptor beta chains derived from one specimen sequenced in a study of T cell responses to AZD1222 COVID-19 vaccine. Generated by immunoSEQ multiplex PCR, the TCRdb table keeps only in-frame clones and is missing some. The table includes roughly 80,000 clones, about 91% detected once. Specimen: peripheral blood, collected on day 0 of AZD1222 vaccination. The receptor set was obtained from an adult in good health.

The chain recombines TRBV27 with TRBJ2-1; tentatively, D is TRBD2 (7 bases). V dropped 8 bases and J dropped 9 bases, with 17 bases sitting between them. Germline V gives CDR1 MNHEY, CDR2 SMNVEV (reference sequence). This CDR3 comprises 13 residues. CDR3 nucleotides: TGTGCCAGCGGGTCCGAGGGGGGGGGTGAGCAGTTCTTC. Its translation: CASGSEGGGEQFF.

The V and J genes are TRBV30 and TRBJ2-7; D gene unclear. V was pared by 2 bases and J by 1 base, with 9 bases between. The CDR3 totals 13 residues. Germline V gene data show CDR1 as GTSNPN and CDR2 as SVGIG (reference sequence). The CDR3 loop reads CAWSNTLSYEQYF. CDR3 nucleotides: TGTGCCTGGAGTAATACCTTATCCTACGAGCAGTACTTC. Based on the CDR3 plus reference TRBV30 and TRBJ2-7, the full variable domain is SQTIHQWPATLVQPVGSPLSLECTVEGTSNPNLYWYRQAAGRGLQLLFYSVGIGQISSEVPQNLSASRPQDRQFILSSKKLLLSDSGFYLCAWSNTLSYEQYFGPGTRLTVT.

V usage is TRBV19 and J usage is TRBJ2-7; D may be TRBD1 (6 bases). The V end was cut by 2 bases, the J end by 5 bases, with 13 bases between. The germline V gene has CDR1 LNHDA and CDR2 SQIVND (reference sequence). The CDR3 totals 14 residues. CDR3 sequence reads: CASSISTGGDEQYF. The DNA of the CDR3 is TGTGCCAGTAGTATATCGACAGGTGGGGACGAGCAGTACTTC.

The CDR3 sequence is CASGPDRGAYEQYF. The CDR3 DNA follows: TGCGCCAGCGGTCCCGACAGGGGTGCCTACGAGCAGTACTTC. The V call is TRBV5-1, the J call TRBJ2-7; 8 bases align to TRBD1. CDR1 is SGHRS, CDR2 YFSETQ, per germline. V gave up 7 bases and J gave up 2 bases; unmatched junction bases: 8. The CDR3 consists of 14 residues.

A single count supports this clone. This chain joins TRBV28 and TRBJ1-4; no clear D gene. Germline V gene data show CDR1 as MDHEN and CDR2 as SYDVKM. The CDR3 sequence is 14 residues long. Trimming took 3 bases from V and 5 from J, leaving 10 bases between them. The chain's CDR3 is CASSLPVINEKLFF. As DNA, the CDR3 is TGTGCCAGCAGTTTGCCCGTGATCAATGAAAAACTGTTTTTT.

This sequence joins TRBV2 and TRBJ2-2, with D perhaps matching TRBD2 (5 bases). The CDR3 consists of 14 residues. Germline CDR1 is SNHLY and CDR2 is FYNNEI. The V gene lost 1 base and the J gene lost 4 bases, with 7 bases spanning the gap. CDR3 coding DNA: TGTGCCAGCAGTGAAGTTCTAGCCACCGGGGAGCTGTTTTTT. Its translation is CASSEVLATGELFF.

The CDR3 here is CASSQNRDLNQPQHF. CDR3 sequence (DNA): TGTGCCAGCTCCCAGAACAGGGACTTAAATCAGCCCCAGCATTTT. The chain joins TRBV18 to TRBJ1-5, with D perhaps matching TRBD1 (6 bases). V was cut by 6 bases and J by 4 bases, with 16 bases left in between. Germline loops: CDR1 KGHSH, CDR2 LQKENI. This CDR3 comprises 15 residues.

V and J are TRBV4-2 and TRBJ2-1; a weak D match, TRBD2 (5 bases). Germline CDR1 is LGHNA and CDR2 is YNFKEQ. The ends were cut back, 3 bases at V and 9 bases at J, with 12 bases in the middle. CDR3 length equals 13 residues. CDR3 region: CASSQVTSGEQFF. The CDR3 region has the DNA TGTGCCAGCAGCCAGGTTACTAGTGGTGAGCAGTTCTTC.

The rearrangement joins TRBV7-2 to TRBJ1-6, with D uncertain. Trimming took off 1 base at V and 7 bases at J, with 11 bases between the two ends. The CDR3 runs 15 residues. Germline CDR1 SGHTA, CDR2 FQGNSA. The CDR3 loop is CASSLDIGLNSPLHF. The DNA for the CDR3 is TGTGCCAGCAGCTTAGATATAGGCCTGAATTCACCCCTCCACTTT.

The chain joins TRBV3-1 (or the pseudogene TRBV3-2) to TRBJ2-1; 12 nucleotides align to TRBD2. The length of the CDR3 is 15 residues. Losses at the gene ends were 2 bases for V and 9 bases for J; bases not matched to a gene: 5. Germline V gene lookup returns CDR1 LGHDT and CDR2 YNNKEL (reference sequence). The CDR3 reads CASSQLAGGFGEQFF. DNA of the CDR3: TGTGCCAGCAGCCAACTAGCGGGAGGGTTTGGTGAGCAGTTCTTC.

This chain uses TRBV6-5 with TRBJ2-7; D is tentatively TRBD1 or TRBD2 (6 bases each). V was trimmed by 0 bases and J by 5 bases, leaving 17 bases between them. CDR3 size: 16 residues. Germline CDR1 reads MNHEY; CDR2 reads SVGAGI. Here the CDR3 DNA reads TGTGCCAGCAGTTACTCGATGACGGGGGCGCCCCACGAGCAGTACTTC. This encodes CASSYSMTGAPHEQYF.

The chain links TRBV24-1 to TRBJ2-5, with 7 bases identical to TRBD1. Germline V gene lookup returns CDR1 KGHDR and CDR2 SFDVKD. CDR3 length: 13 residues. With V trimmed by 7 bases and J by 3 bases, 4 bases remained unmatched. The CDR3 loop reads CATSLGTEETQYF. The CDR3 DNA follows: TGTGCCACCAGCCTCGGGACAGAAGAGACCCAGTACTTC.

Written as DNA, the CDR3 is TGTGCCAGCAGTGAAGAAAACAGTTACTATGGCTACACCTTC. It translates to CASSEENSYYGYTF. This rearrangement joins TRBV2 to TRBJ1-2, with D uncertain. The V and J ends lost 1 base and 3 bases respectively, with 9 bases between them. Germline V gene data show CDR1 as SNHLY and CDR2 as FYNNEI. CDR3 length: 14 amino acids.

The chain uses TRBV2 and TRBJ1-5; no reliable D call. Trimming removed 6 bases from V and 0 bases from J, with 3 bases in between. CDR1 and CDR2 from the germline V gene are SNHLY and FYNNEI. The CDR3 is 12 amino acids. CDR3 coding DNA: TGTGCCAGCAGGATTAGCAATCAGCCCCAGCATTTT. Translation: CASRISNQPQHF.

The J gene is TRBJ2-7, the V gene TRBV28; 8 nucleotides align to TRBD1. V gave up 6 bases and J gave up 0 bases; unmatched junction bases: 10. CDR3 length: 16 residues. Germline V lookup: CDR1 MDHEN, CDR2 SYDVKM. Written as DNA, the CDR3 is TGTGCCAGCAGCCTACCCGGACAGGGTTCCTCCTACGAGCAGTACTTC. As protein: CASSLPGQGSSYEQYF.

V is TRBV28 and J is TRBJ2-5; D is uncertain. Trimming removed 3 bases at V and 2 bases at J, with 4 bases between. CDR3 length: 12 amino acids. Germline V gene sequence: CDR1 MDHEN, CDR2 SYDVKM. CDR3 in amino acids: CASSLQQETQYF. The CDR3 DNA sequence: TGTGCCAGCAGTTTGCAACAAGAGACCCAGTACTTC. The full variable domain, in which reference TRBV28 and TRBJ2-5 provide the parts outside the CDR3, is DVKVTQSSRYLVKRTGEKVFLECVQDMDHENMFWYRQDPGLGLRLIYFSYDVKMKEKGDIPEGYSVSREKKERFSLILESASTNQTSMYLCASSLQQETQYFGPGTRLLVL.

The chain couples TRBV28 to TRBJ2-7, with no clear D. The germline V gene encodes CDR1 MDHEN and CDR2 SYDVKM. Trimming pared 6 bases from V and 4 bases from J, leaving 10 bases between. The CDR3 is 12 residues long. The CDR3 sequence: CASSLGYYEQYF. The CDR3 DNA sequence: TGTGCCAGCAGCTTAGGATATTACGAGCAGTACTTC.

This rearrangement joins TRBV2 to TRBJ2-1, with a tentative D call TRBD1 (5 bases). The V gene lost 6 bases and the J gene lost 7 bases, with 19 bases spanning the gap. The CDR3 has 15 residues. Germline loops: CDR1 SNHLY, CDR2 FYNNEI. The CDR3 reads CASRPRTIVVNEQFF. As DNA, the CDR3 is TGTGCCAGCAGGCCTCGGACAATCGTTGTAAATGAGCAGTTCTTC.

The rearrangement joins TRBV7-2 to TRBJ2-1; a weak D match, TRBD1 (5 bases). Germline CDR1 reads SGHTA; CDR2 reads FQGNSA. Trimming removed 4 bases at V and 2 bases at J, with 15 bases between. There are 16 residues in the CDR3. DNA of the CDR3: TGTGCCAGCAGCTCCAATGGGGCGGAAGCCTACAATGAGCAGTTCTTC. Residues: CASSSNGAEAYNEQFF.